The 31 T cell receptor beta chains reported below all come from one sample, sequenced in a study of T cell responses to AZD1222 COVID-19 vaccine. The assay was immunoSEQ multiplex PCR, and TCRdb's table has in-frame clones only and misses some. The table has about 99,000 clones, approximately 94% seen once. The sample here was peripheral blood, taken on day 0 of AZD1222 vaccination. All receptors derive from an adult in good health.

The chain couples TRBV5-4 to TRBJ2-2; D possibly corresponds to TRBD1 (5 bases). Trimming shortened V by 7 bases and J by 6 bases, and 22 bases separated the two germline ends. Per the germline V gene, CDR1 is SGHNT and CDR2 is YYREEE (reference sequence). The CDR3 is 16 amino acids. CDR3 residues: CASAWGPHSVAGELFF. The CDR3 nucleotides are TGTGCCAGCGCCTGGGGCCCCCATAGTGTGGCCGGGGAGCTGTTTTTT.

DNA for the CDR3: TGCGCCAGCAACGAAAGTCCGAACACCGGGGAGCTGTTTTTT. Amino acid sequence: CASNESPNTGELFF. The chain has TRBV5-1 and TRBJ2-2; the D is unclear. With 6 bases removed from V and 0 bases from J, the gap between germline ends came to 9 bases. The germline gives CDR1 SGHRS, CDR2 YFSETQ. This CDR3 region has 14 residues.

The J gene is TRBJ1-4, the V gene TRBV5-3; D unclear. TRBV5-3 is annotated as an ORF whose role is uncertain. Between the trimmed V and J ends, which lost 2 bases and 5 bases, there was a span of 13 bases. CDR3 length: 15 amino acids. The CDR3 DNA reads TGTGCCAGAAGCTTCGTGACCGACCGAAATGAAAAACTGTTTTTT. It yields the protein CARSFVTDRNEKLFF.

The chain has TRBV12-3 or TRBV12-4 and TRBJ2-1, with 7 nucleotides matching TRBD1. This CDR3 is 12 amino acids long. Trimming at V came to 6 bases and at J to 12 bases, leaving 8 bases not matched to a gene. CDR3 nucleotide sequence: TGTGCCAGCAGGAGACGGGACAGTGGGCAGTTCTTC. It yields the protein CASRRRDSGQFF.

The chain uses TRBV28 and TRBJ2-5; TRBD1 might be the D (6 bases). This CDR3 has 17 amino acids. Trimming pared 5 bases from V and 2 bases from J, leaving 21 bases between. The germline V gene has CDR1 MDHEN and CDR2 SYDVKM. The CDR3 is CASSPLRKGVGQETQYF. The CDR3 coding sequence is TGTGCCAGCAGTCCTCTCAGGAAGGGGGTTGGTCAAGAGACCCAGTACTTC.

This chain uses TRBV11-2 with TRBJ2-1, with TRBD2 matching over 7 bases. CDR3 length: 16 residues. Unmatched junction bases numbered 10, after V lost 2 bases and J lost 6 bases. Germline CDR1 reads SGHAT; CDR2 reads FQNNGV. The CDR3 loop reads CASSLRDYGRSNEQFF. CDR3 bases: TGTGCCAGCAGCTTAAGGGACTACGGCCGGTCCAATGAGCAGTTCTTC.

J is TRBJ1-2 and V is TRBV6-5; TRBD1 aligns across 8 bases. The CDR3 spans 13 residues. The germline CDR1 and CDR2 sequences are MNHEY and SVGAGI. The V segment lost 6 bases and the J segment 8 bases; nucleotides outside the gene matches: 8. CDR3 in DNA: TGTGCCAGCAGGAACGACAGGGGAGGGGGCTACACCTTC. Residues: CASRNDRGGGYTF.

The chain uses TRBV18 and TRBJ1-2, with 9 bases fitting TRBD1. The CDR3 has 15 amino acids. Germline CDR1 KGHSH, CDR2 LQKENI. Losses at the gene ends were 4 bases for V and 5 bases for J; bases not matched to a gene: 8. The CDR3 sequence is CASSLSTGGRYGYTF. The CDR3 DNA is TGTGCCAGCTCACTCTCGACAGGGGGGCGTTATGGCTACACCTTC.

The chain recombines TRBV19 with TRBJ1-1; D is perhaps TRBD1 (5 bases). CDR1 is LNHDA, CDR2 SQIVND, per germline (reference sequence). V was clipped by 5 bases and J by 0 bases, with 10 bases between them. This CDR3 has 14 amino acids. This chain's CDR3 is CASSESTVNTEAFF. The CDR3 DNA follows: TGTGCCAGTAGTGAATCGACAGTGAACACTGAAGCTTTCTTT. Filled out from reference TRBV19 and TRBJ1-1, the complete variable domain reads DGGITQSPKYLFRKEGQNVTLSCEQNLNHDAMYWYRQDPGQGLRLIYYSQIVNDFQKGDIAEGYSVSREKKESFPLTVTSAQKNPTAFYLCASSESTVNTEAFFGQGTRLTVV.

Only a few counts were recorded for this clone. This chain joins TRBV19 and TRBJ1-4, with D possibly TRBD1 on 5 matching bases. CDR3 length: 14 amino acids. Germline V gives CDR1 LNHDA, CDR2 SQIVND (reference sequence). Between the trimmed V and J ends, which lost 4 bases and 8 bases, there was a span of 14 bases. CDR3 sequence reads: CASSTGTQAEKLFF. The CDR3 region has the DNA TGTGCCAGTAGTACGGGGACCCAGGCCGAAAAACTGTTTTTT.

This chain joins TRBV19 and TRBJ1-5; 9 bases are shared with TRBD1. The CDR3 runs 15 residues. Germline assignment: CDR1 LNHDA and CDR2 SQIVND (reference sequence). V dropped 8 bases and J dropped 5; count of bases not matched to a gene: 10. For the CDR3, the DNA is TGTGCCAGTCATACCGGGACAGGGTTCCATCAGCCCCAGCATTTT. Protein sequence: CASHTGTGFHQPQHF.

The rearrangement uses TRBV9 and TRBJ2-7; weak D call: TRBD2 (5 bases). This CDR3 contains 14 residues. CDR1 is SGDLS, CDR2 YYNGEE, per germline. V was clipped by 1 base and J by 2 bases, with 10 bases between them. The CDR3 loop reads CASSVSNGAYEQYF. The DNA for the CDR3 is TGTGCCAGCAGCGTATCCAACGGGGCCTACGAGCAGTACTTC.

Concerning this clone itself: At one of its ends the junction is not consistent with the germline gene, which may arise from a read error. This sequence joins TRBV5-1 and TRBJ2-1; 9 nucleotides align to TRBD1. Germline loops: CDR1 SGHRS, CDR2 YFSETQ. The CDR3 spans 14 residues. CDR3 loop: CASSWANPGQGIIF. CDR3 DNA sequence: TGCGCCAGCAGCTGGGCCAACCCGGGACAGGGAATAATCTTC. Drawing the rest from reference TRBV5-1 and TRBJ2-1, the complete variable domain is KAGVTQTPRYLIKTRGQQVTLSCSPISGHRSVSWYQQTPGQGLQFLFEYFSETQRNKGNFPGRFSGRQFSNSRSEMNVSTLELGDSALYLCASSWANPGQGIIFGPGTRLTVL.

The J gene is TRBJ2-7, the V gene TRBV5-8; weak D call: TRBD1 (5 bases). Trimming shortened V by 6 bases and J by 3 bases, and 13 bases separated the two germline ends. CDR1 is SGHTS and CDR2 is YDEGEE in the germline V gene. This CDR3 comprises 13 residues. The CDR3 coding sequence is TGTGCCAGCACCTGGACCGACAGCTACGAGCAGTACTTC. It codes for CASTWTDSYEQYF.

In its sample, this clone was seen once. This chain joins TRBV5-6 and TRBJ2-7; D is unclear. The length of the CDR3 is 14 residues. V gave up 2 bases and J gave up 1 base, with 10 bases separating them. CDR1 SGHDT and CDR2 YYEEEE come from the germline V gene. The CDR3 sequence is CASSFRTVSYEQYF. The CDR3 DNA sequence: TGTGCCAGCAGCTTTAGGACGGTATCCTACGAGCAGTACTTC.

The V and J genes are TRBV11-3 and TRBJ1-1, with D uncertain. V lost 5 bases and J 5 bases, leaving 21 bases between the germline ends. The CDR3 runs to 16 residues. Germline V gene data show CDR1 as SGHNT and CDR2 as YENEEA. The CDR3 bases are TGTGCCAGCAGCCTGAGGACGCGAACCATTGGGACTGAAGCTTTCTTT. As protein: CASSLRTRTIGTEAFF.

V usage is TRBV12-3 or TRBV12-4 and J usage is TRBJ2-5, with 8 bases that match TRBD1. J lost 4 bases, V lost 4 bases, and 2 bases had no gene match. This CDR3 has 13 amino acids. DNA for the CDR3: TGTGCCAGCAGTTCAGGGGGCCGAGAGACCCAGTACTTC. It codes for CASSSGGRETQYF.

The chain links TRBV11-3 to TRBJ1-1; D remains unclear. The CDR3 is made up of 12 amino acids. Per germline, CDR1 SGHNT and CDR2 YENEEA. V lost 4 bases and J 0 bases, leaving 3 bases between the germline ends. CDR3 DNA: TGTGCCAGCAGCTCGATGAACACTGAAGCTTTCTTT. As protein: CASSSMNTEAFF.

The DNA of the CDR3 is TGCAGCGCTGAGATACGGGACAGCTACTCCTACGAGCAGTACTTC. It encodes CSAEIRDSYSYEQYF. The chain is built from TRBV29-1 and TRBJ2-7, with TRBD1 identical over 7 bases. CDR3 length: 15 amino acids. Losses at the gene ends were 7 bases for V and 0 bases for J; bases not matched to a gene: 12. Germline loops: CDR1 SQVTM, CDR2 ANQGSEA.

The V call is TRBV29-1, the J call TRBJ2-1; D is perhaps TRBD1 (5 bases). V gave up 3 bases and J gave up 15 bases, with 12 bases separating them. CDR1 and CDR2 from the germline V gene are SQVTM and ANQGSEA. CDR3 size: 10 residues. In nucleotides, the CDR3 is TGCAGCGTTGAGTCGACAGTGCTGTTCTTC. Protein sequence: CSVESTVLFF.

J is TRBJ2-2 and V is TRBV4-3; 7 bases fit TRBD2. The V gene's germline CDR1 is LGHNA and CDR2 YSLEER. Unmatched junction bases numbered 9, after V lost 1 base and J lost 4 bases. The CDR3 contains 17 residues. The CDR3 DNA reads as TGCGCCAGCAGCCAAGTATTGAGGACTAGACGCACCGGGGAGCTGTTTTTT. Protein sequence: CASSQVLRTRRTGELFF.

The chain recombines TRBV27 with TRBJ1-4; D remains ambiguous. With 2 bases removed from V and 6 bases from J, the gap between germline ends came to 10 bases. This CDR3 contains 14 residues. Germline V CDR1 and CDR2: MNHEY, SMNVEV (reference sequence). CDR3 amino acids: CASSLGRSDEKLFF. The CDR3, as DNA: TGTGCCAGCAGTTTAGGACGTTCGGATGAAAAACTGTTTTTT.

The chain is built from TRBV6-5 and TRBJ2-7; D unclear. Germline-derived CDR1 and CDR2 are MNHEY and SVGAGI. V was clipped by 0 bases and J by 4 bases, with 13 bases between them. The CDR3 has 15 residues. This CDR3 reads CASSYSITGGYEQYF. CDR3 DNA sequence: TGTGCCAGCAGTTACTCGATCACCGGTGGGTACGAGCAGTACTTC.

The rearrangement joins TRBV6-5 to TRBJ1-1; D remains unclear. Germline assignment: CDR1 MNHEY and CDR2 SVGAGI. Trimming pared 7 bases from V and 1 base from J, leaving 7 bases between. CDR3 length equals 12 residues. The CDR3 spells CASMRANTEAFF. The CDR3 DNA is TGTGCCAGCATGCGGGCGAACACTGAAGCTTTCTTT.

V and J are TRBV7-6 and TRBJ2-5; TRBD2 agrees at 9 bases. The CDR3 extends over 17 amino acids. Unmatched junction bases numbered 16, after V lost 6 bases and J lost 5 bases. Germline V lookup: CDR1 SGHVS, CDR2 FNYEAQ. CDR3 nucleotide sequence: TGTGCCAGCAGAAACCCATTTAAGCGGGGGGCCGGGGAGACCCAGTACTTC. It codes for CASRNPFKRGAGETQYF.

The chain uses TRBV7-9 and TRBJ1-1; TRBD1 is a possible D gene (6 bases). The germline V gene has CDR1 SEHNR and CDR2 FQNEAQ (reference sequence). V was pared by 3 bases and J by 4 bases, with 15 bases between. The CDR3 is made up of 15 amino acids. CDR3 nucleotide sequence: TGTGCCAGCAGCTTCGTGGGGGGCACGGTCACTGAAGCTTTCTTT. It is translated as CASSFVGGTVTEAFF. Complete variable domain (other parts from reference TRBV7-9 and TRBJ1-1): DTGVSQNPRHKITKRGQNVTFRCDPISEHNRLYWYRQTLGQGPEFLTYFQNEAQLEKSRLLSDRFSAERPKGSFSTLEIQRTEQGDSAMYLCASSFVGGTVTEAFFGQGTRLTVV.

The chain joins TRBV2 to TRBJ2-3, with TRBD2 matching over 7 bases. With 6 bases clipped from V and 4 bases from J, the junction kept 16 bases outside the gene matches. Germline CDR1 SNHLY, CDR2 FYNNEI. The CDR3 contains 17 residues. CDR3 amino acids: CASRPGTTYPSSDTQYF. CDR3 nucleotide sequence: TGTGCCAGCAGGCCCGGGACTACCTACCCGAGTTCAGATACGCAGTATTTT.

This clone was found a few times. This rearrangement joins TRBV3-1 (or the pseudogene TRBV3-2) to TRBJ2-3, with D possibly matching TRBD2 (7 bases). The CDR3 is made up of 16 amino acids. Trimming stripped 0 bases from V and 5 bases from J, with 15 bases between. The germline V gene has CDR1 LGHDT and CDR2 YNNKEL (reference sequence). For the CDR3, the DNA is TGTGCCAGCAGCCAAGATTTGAGGGGGGGCCAAGATACGCAGTATTTT. Translating gives CASSQDLRGGQDTQYF.

J is TRBJ2-7 and V is TRBV6-6; D remains ambiguous. The CDR3 length is 12 residues. Germline V gene data show CDR1 as MNHNY and CDR2 as SVGAGI (reference sequence). Trimming stripped 5 bases from V and 6 bases from J, with 11 bases between. As DNA, the CDR3 is TGTGCCAGCAGTCCCCTCGGAGTCGAGCAGTACTTC. Translating it yields CASSPLGVEQYF.

This chain connects TRBV5-4 to TRBJ2-7; 7 bases line up with TRBD2. The CDR3 runs 13 residues. V lost 4 bases, J lost 2 bases, and 3 bases stayed unmatched. Germline CDR1 is SGHNT and CDR2 is YYREEE (reference sequence). CDR3: CASSPGTTYEQYF. CDR3 nucleotides: TGTGCCAGCAGCCCCGGGACTACCTACGAGCAGTACTTC.

The chain carries TRBV11-2 and TRBJ2-7; the D gene is possibly TRBD2 (5 bases). The V gene lost 2 bases and the J gene lost 3 bases, with 11 bases spanning the gap. Per the germline V gene, CDR1 is SGHAT and CDR2 is FQNNGV. The CDR3 consists of 14 residues. CDR3 residues: CASSLYSGDYEQYF. CDR3 coding DNA: TGTGCCAGCAGCTTATACAGCGGAGACTACGAGCAGTACTTC.